This T cell receptor beta chain was obtained from a study of blood T cell repertoires in COVID-19. About the study: The United States, Italy and Spain provided the acute and convalescent COVID-19 samples. In each case, the material was cDNA or gDNA derived from T cells, B-cell-depleted T cells, or PBMCs.

The CDR3 consists of 18 residues. The V gene's germline CDR1 is PRHDT and CDR2 FYEKMQ (reference sequence). V was clipped by 5 bases and J by 5 bases; unmatched bases: 15. The study recruited people aged roughly 18 to 89 years across around 24 US areas. Membership in each cohort depended on participant-reported clinical history. TCRdb keeps only in-frame clones here, not all; method: immunoSEQ multiplex PCR. The sample carries 350,000 or so clones, roughly 85% recorded once. Material: PBMCs or T cells enriched from blood (not recorded which). The gene calls are TRBV13 and TRBJ2-3; 11 bases are shared with TRBD2. The clonotype comes from a woman in her thirties or forties with acute COVID-19. Here the CDR3 DNA reads TGTGCCAGCAGCCTGTACACCATAGCGGGAGGGCCGGGAGATACGCAGTATTTT. Translating gives CASSLYTIAGGPGDTQYF.